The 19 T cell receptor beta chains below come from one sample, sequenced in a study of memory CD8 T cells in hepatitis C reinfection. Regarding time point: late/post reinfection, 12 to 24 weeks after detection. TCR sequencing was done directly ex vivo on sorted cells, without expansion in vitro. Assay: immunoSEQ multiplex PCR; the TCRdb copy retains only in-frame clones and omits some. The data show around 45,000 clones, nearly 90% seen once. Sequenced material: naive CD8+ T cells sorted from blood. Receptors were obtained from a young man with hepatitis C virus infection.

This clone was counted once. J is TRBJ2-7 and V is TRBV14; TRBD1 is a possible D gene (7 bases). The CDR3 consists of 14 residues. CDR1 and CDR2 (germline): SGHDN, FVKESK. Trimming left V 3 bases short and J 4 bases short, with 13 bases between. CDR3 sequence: CASSQGRGDYEQYV. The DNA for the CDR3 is TGTGCCAGCAGCCAGGGCAGGGGGGATTACGAGCAGTACGTC.

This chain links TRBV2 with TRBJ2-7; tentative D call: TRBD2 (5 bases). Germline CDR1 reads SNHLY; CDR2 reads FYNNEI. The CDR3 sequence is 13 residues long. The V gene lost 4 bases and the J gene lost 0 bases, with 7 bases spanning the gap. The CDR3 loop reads CASSGRSSYEQYF. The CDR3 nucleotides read TGTGCCAGCAGTGGGAGGAGCTCCTACGAGCAGTACTTC.

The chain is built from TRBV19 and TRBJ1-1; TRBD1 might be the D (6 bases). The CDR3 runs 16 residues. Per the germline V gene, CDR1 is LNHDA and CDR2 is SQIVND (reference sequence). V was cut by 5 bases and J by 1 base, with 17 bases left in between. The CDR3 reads CASSPHVTGTNTEAFF. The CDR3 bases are TGTGCCAGTAGTCCTCATGTTACAGGGACGAACACTGAAGCTTTCTTT.

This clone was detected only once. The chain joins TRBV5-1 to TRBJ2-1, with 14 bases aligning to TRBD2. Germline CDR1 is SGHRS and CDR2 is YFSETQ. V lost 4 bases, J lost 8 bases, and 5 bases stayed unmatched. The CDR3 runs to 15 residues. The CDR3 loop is CASSPTSGGAYEQFF. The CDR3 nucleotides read TGCGCCAGCAGCCCGACTAGCGGGGGGGCCTATGAGCAGTTCTTC.

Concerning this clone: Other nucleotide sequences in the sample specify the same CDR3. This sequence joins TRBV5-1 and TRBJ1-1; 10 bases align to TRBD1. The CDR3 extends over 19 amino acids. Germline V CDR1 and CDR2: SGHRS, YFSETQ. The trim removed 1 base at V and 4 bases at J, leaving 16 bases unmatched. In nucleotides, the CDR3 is TGCGCCAGCAGCTTGATCTATCCGGGACAGGGGTCGATTGGCACTGAAGCTTTCTTT. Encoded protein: CASSLIYPGQGSIGTEAFF.

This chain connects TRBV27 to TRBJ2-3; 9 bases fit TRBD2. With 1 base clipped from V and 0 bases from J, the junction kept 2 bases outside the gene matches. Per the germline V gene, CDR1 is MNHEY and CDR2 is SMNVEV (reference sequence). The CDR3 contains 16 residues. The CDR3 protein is CASSLLAGESTDTQYF. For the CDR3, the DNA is TGTGCCAGCAGTTTATTAGCGGGAGAAAGCACAGATACGCAGTATTTT.

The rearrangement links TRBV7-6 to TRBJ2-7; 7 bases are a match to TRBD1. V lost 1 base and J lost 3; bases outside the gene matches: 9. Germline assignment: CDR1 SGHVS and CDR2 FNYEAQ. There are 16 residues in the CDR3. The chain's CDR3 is CASSLEGGRINYEQYF. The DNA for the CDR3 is TGTGCCAGCAGCTTAGAAGGGGGCCGGATAAACTACGAGCAGTACTTC.

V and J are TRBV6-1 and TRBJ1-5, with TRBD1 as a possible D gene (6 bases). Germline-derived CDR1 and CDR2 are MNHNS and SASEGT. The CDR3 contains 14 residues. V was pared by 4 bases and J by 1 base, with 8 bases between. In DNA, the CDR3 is TGTGCCAGCAGTGCACAGGGCAGCAATCAGCCCCAGCATTTT. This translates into CASSAQGSNQPQHF.

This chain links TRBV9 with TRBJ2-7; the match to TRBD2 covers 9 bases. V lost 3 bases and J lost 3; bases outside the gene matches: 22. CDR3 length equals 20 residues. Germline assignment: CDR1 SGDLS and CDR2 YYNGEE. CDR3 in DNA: TGTGCCAGCAGCGCCTACCCGGGGGGCGGGAGGGGGCCTCGGGACTACGAGCAGTACTTC. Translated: CASSAYPGGGRGPRDYEQYF.

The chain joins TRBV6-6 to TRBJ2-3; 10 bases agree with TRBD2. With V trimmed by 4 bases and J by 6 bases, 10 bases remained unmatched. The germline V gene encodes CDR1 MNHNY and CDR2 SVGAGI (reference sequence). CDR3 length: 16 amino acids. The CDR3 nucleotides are TGTGCCAGCAGTTTCGGACTAGCGGAAGCCCAGGATACGCAGTATTTT. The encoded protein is CASSFGLAEAQDTQYF.

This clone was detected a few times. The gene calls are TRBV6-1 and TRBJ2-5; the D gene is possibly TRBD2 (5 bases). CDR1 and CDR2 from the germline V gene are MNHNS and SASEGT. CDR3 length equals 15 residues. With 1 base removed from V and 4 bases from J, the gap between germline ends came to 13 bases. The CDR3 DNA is TGTGCCAGCAGTGAAGATAGGTTCGGAGGAGAGACCCAGTACTTC. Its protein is CASSEDRFGGETQYF.

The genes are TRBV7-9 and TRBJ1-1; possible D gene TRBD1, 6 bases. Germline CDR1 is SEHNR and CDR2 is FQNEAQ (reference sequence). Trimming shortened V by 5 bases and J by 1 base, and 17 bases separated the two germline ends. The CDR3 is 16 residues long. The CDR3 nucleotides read TGTGCCAGCAGCATTGGGTACAGAGGGGGGAACACTGAAGCTTTCTTT. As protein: CASSIGYRGGNTEAFF.

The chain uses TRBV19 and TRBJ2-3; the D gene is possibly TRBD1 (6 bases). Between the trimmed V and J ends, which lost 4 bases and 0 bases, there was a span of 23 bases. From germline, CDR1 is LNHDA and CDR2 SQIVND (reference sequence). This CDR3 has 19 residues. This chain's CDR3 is CASSKQLGTTTTSTDTQYF. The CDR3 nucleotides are TGTGCCAGTAGTAAGCAATTGGGGACAACTACTACTAGCACAGATACGCAGTATTTT.

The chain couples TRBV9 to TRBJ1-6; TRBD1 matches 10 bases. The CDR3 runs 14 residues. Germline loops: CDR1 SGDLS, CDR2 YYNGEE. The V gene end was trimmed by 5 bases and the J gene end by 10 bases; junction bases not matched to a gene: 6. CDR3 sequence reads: CASSGDRGGSPLHF. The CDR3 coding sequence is TGTGCCAGCAGTGGGGACAGGGGAGGATCACCCCTCCACTTT.

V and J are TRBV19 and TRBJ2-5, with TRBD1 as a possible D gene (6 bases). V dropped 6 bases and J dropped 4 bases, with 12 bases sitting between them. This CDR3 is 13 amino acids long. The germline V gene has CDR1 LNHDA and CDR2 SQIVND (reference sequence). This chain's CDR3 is CASRGQMAETQYF. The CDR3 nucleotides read TGTGCCAGTAGAGGACAGATGGCAGAGACCCAGTACTTC.

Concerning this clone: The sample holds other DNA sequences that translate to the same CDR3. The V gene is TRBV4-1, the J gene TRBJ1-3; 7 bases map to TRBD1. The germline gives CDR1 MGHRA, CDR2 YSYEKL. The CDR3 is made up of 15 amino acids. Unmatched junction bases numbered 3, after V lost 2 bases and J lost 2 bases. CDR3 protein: CASSQLGQPGNTIYF. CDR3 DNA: TGCGCCAGCAGCCAACTGGGACAGCCTGGAAACACCATATATTTT.

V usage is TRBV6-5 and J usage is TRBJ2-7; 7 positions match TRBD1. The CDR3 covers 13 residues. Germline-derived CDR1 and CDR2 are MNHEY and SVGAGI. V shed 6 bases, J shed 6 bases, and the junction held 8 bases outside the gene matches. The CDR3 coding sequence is TGTGCCAGCAGCATGGGGCAGGGGGTCGAGCAGTACTTC. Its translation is CASSMGQGVEQYF.

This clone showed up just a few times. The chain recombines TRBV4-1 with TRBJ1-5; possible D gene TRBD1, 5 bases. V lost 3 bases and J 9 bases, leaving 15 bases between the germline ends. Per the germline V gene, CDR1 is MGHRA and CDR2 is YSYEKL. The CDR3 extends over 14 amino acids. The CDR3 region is CASSHWQGESPQHF. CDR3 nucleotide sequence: TGCGCCAGCAGCCATTGGCAGGGCGAATCGCCCCAGCATTTT.

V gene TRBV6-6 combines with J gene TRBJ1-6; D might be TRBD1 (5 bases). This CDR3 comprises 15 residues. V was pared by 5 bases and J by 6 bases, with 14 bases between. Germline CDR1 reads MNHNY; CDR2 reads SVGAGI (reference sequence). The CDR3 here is CASSADSLGNSPLHF. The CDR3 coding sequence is TGTGCCAGCAGTGCCGACAGCCTTGGTAATTCACCCCTCCACTTT.